There are a few counts of the clone carrying this T cell receptor beta chain. The record originates from a study of regulatory T cells in long-lasting Graves disease. The ends lost 4 bases at V and 4 bases at J; junction bases unmatched: 4. CDR3 length: 13 residues. Germline lookup yields CDR1 SQVTM and CDR2 ANQGSEA. Described time point: newly diagnosed GD, antithyroid drugs for less than 3 months. Researchers made the TCR library from RNA that was extracted from PBMCs. Construction of TCR beta libraries relied on iRepertoire HTBI primers and on Arm-PCR targeting CDR3 regions. Authors' processing steps: Across all samples, about 60 TRBV segments and 15 or so TRBJ segments were identified. TCRdb called the multiplex PCR reads again in MiXCR, with one record for every CDR3 protein. These V and J calls rely on TCRdb rather than the paper's analysis. The sample lists hundreds of thousands of distinct CDR3 sequences, roughly 15% occurring once.

This sample also appeared in a second study, on T cells in Graves' hyperthyroidism and ophthalmopathy.

The rearrangement joins TRBV29-1 to TRBJ2-5; TRBD1 matches 9 bases. The sample in question was peripheral blood mononuclear cells (PBMCs), obtained at new diagnosis, from a patient treated with antithyroid drugs. The clonotype originates from a woman under 40 with Graves disease. This chain's CDR3 is CSVGDRERETQYF. The CDR3 DNA follows: TGCAGCGTTGGGGACAGGGAGCGAGAGACCCAGTACTTC.